A single sample gave rise to the 28 T cell receptor beta chains below, sequenced in a study of cytomegalovirus exposure and HLA in healthy donors. PCR employed 60 Vbeta and 13 Jbeta primers. The protocol was immunoSEQ multiplex PCR, while the TCRdb copy is restricted to in-frame clones and leaves out a portion. The data show 100,000 or so clones, 70% seen once. The sample comprised PBMCs. These receptors all stem from a man aged 45 to 65 in good health and CMV-seronegative.

In this sample, this clone turned up a few times. The chain couples TRBV19 to TRBJ1-1, with a tentative D call TRBD1 (6 bases). This CDR3 comprises 16 residues. V lost 3 bases to trimming and J lost 6 bases, with 20 bases between them. Germline-derived CDR1 and CDR2 are LNHDA and SQIVND (reference sequence). CDR3 protein: CASSMARGTLGAEAFF. CDR3 DNA sequence: TGTGCCAGTAGTATGGCCAGGGGCACGTTAGGAGCTGAAGCTTTCTTT.

Comment on this clone: The germline gene is not matched at one end of the junction; a read error may be the cause. Here the CDR3 DNA reads TGTGCTAGCAGCTTAGGCCGGACAGATACGCAGTATTTT. Its translation: CASSLGRTDTQYF. The chain combines TRBV7-7 with TRBJ2-3; unclear D gene. The CDR3 contains 13 residues. CDR1 is SSHAT and CDR2 is FNYEAQ in the germline V gene (reference sequence).

The chain couples TRBV5-1 to TRBJ2-1, with D unresolved. This CDR3 has 15 residues. V was cut by 2 bases and J by 4 bases, with 13 bases left in between. Per the germline V gene, CDR1 is SGHRS and CDR2 is YFSETQ. This CDR3 reads CASSLGDSIYNEQFF. The DNA for the CDR3 is TGCGCCAGCAGCTTAGGAGACTCTATATACAATGAGCAGTTCTTC.

A note on this clone: Other DNA sequences in this specimen translate into the identical CDR3. The rearrangement joins TRBV27 to TRBJ2-5, with 9 bases identical to TRBD2. CDR1 and CDR2 from the germline V gene are MNHEY and SMNVEV (reference sequence). Unmatched junction bases numbered 12, after V lost 0 bases and J lost 1 base. The CDR3 totals 19 residues. In DNA form, the CDR3 reads TGTGCCAGCAGTTTATCGGGGTGGAGTAGCGGGGGCCTCCAAGAGACCCAGTACTTC. Translation gives CASSLSGWSSGGLQETQYF.

This sequence joins TRBV19 and TRBJ2-1, with D perhaps TRBD2 (6 bases). The CDR3 has 17 residues. Germline CDR1 is LNHDA and CDR2 is SQIVND (reference sequence). V was clipped by 1 base and J by 4 bases, with 17 bases between them. CDR3 bases: TGTGCCAGTAGTATAGCCGGGCGGGGAAGGGGTTACAATGAGCAGTTCTTC. Amino acids: CASSIAGRGRGYNEQFF.

The chain couples TRBV28 to TRBJ2-7; D possibly corresponds to TRBD2 (6 bases). The germline V and J ends were trimmed by 3 bases and 3 bases, with 15 bases remaining between them. Looked up from germline, CDR1 is MDHEN and CDR2 is SYDVKM. There are 15 residues in the CDR3. The CDR3 reads CASSFLVGGDYEQYF. The CDR3 region has the DNA TGTGCCAGCAGTTTCTTGGTCGGGGGAGACTACGAGCAGTACTTC.

The rearrangement links TRBV27 to TRBJ2-7; 7 bases are shared with TRBD2. The germline CDR1 and CDR2 sequences are MNHEY and SMNVEV (reference sequence). V shed 5 bases, J shed 6 bases, and the junction held 7 bases outside the gene matches. There are 13 residues in the CDR3. CDR3 in amino acids: CASSTAGVGEQYF. The CDR3 coding sequence is TGTGCCAGCAGTACCGCGGGAGTGGGCGAGCAGTACTTC.

The V and J genes are TRBV18 and TRBJ2-3; TRBD1 is a possible D gene (6 bases). Trimming left V 0 bases short and J 4 bases short, with 11 bases between. The CDR3 totals 15 residues. Germline V gives CDR1 KGHSH, CDR2 LQKENI. CDR3 nucleotide sequence: TGTGCCAGCTCACCACCGGGCAGGGGTGCAGATACGCAGTATTTT. Translating gives CASSPPGRGADTQYF. Full variable domain (missing parts from reference TRBV18 and TRBJ2-3): NAGVMQNPRHLVRRRGQEARLRCSPMKGHSHVYWYRQLPEEGLKFMVYLQKENIIDESGMPKERFSAEFPKEGPSILRIQQVVRGDSAAYFCASSPPGRGADTQYFGPGTRLTVL.

V is TRBV10-3 and J is TRBJ1-1; 8 positions agree with TRBD1. The length of the CDR3 is 13 residues. The V and J ends lost 8 bases and 3 bases, in that order; junction bases with no gene match: 5. Germline V lookup: CDR1 ENHRY, CDR2 SYGVKD. The CDR3 sequence is CAIADRADTEAFF. The CDR3 coding sequence is TGTGCCATCGCGGACAGGGCAGACACTGAAGCTTTCTTT.

V and J are TRBV11-2 and TRBJ2-3; D perhaps matches TRBD2 (6 bases). V lost 3 bases and J lost 5, with 9 bases in between. CDR1 and CDR2 (germline): SGHAT, FQNNGV. The CDR3 covers 13 residues. CDR3 bases: TGTGCCAGCAGCTTCTCGGGGGAAGATACGCAGTATTTT. It is translated as CASSFSGEDTQYF.

Only a few counts were recorded for this clone. This chain joins TRBV18 and TRBJ1-1; D is possibly TRBD1 (6 bases). CDR1 and CDR2 (germline): KGHSH, LQKENI. V lost 8 bases to trimming and J lost 0 bases, with 10 bases between them. The CDR3 has 13 residues. The CDR3 sequence: CASGTTMNTEAFF. In DNA, the CDR3 is TGTGCCAGCGGGACAACGATGAACACTGAAGCTTTCTTT.

Here the CDR3 reads CASSHRGQTFNEQYF. DNA of the CDR3: TGTGCCAGCAGCCACCGTGGACAGACATTCAACGAGCAGTACTTC. This rearrangement joins TRBV5-6 to TRBJ2-7; D perhaps matches TRBD1 (6 bases). CDR3 length equals 15 residues. With 4 bases removed from V and 5 bases from J, the gap between germline ends came to 19 bases. CDR1 and CDR2 (germline): SGHDT, YYEEEE.

V and J are TRBV5-1 and TRBJ1-2; tentatively, D is TRBD1 (5 bases). Germline loops: CDR1 SGHRS, CDR2 YFSETQ. V lost 4 bases and J 2 bases, leaving 12 bases between the germline ends. There are 14 residues in the CDR3. CDR3 coding DNA: TGCGCCAGCAGCGCTGATCAGGGAAACTATGGCTACACCTTC. It specifies CASSADQGNYGYTF. The full variable domain, with the rest looked up from reference TRBV5-1 and TRBJ1-2, is KAGVTQTPRYLIKTRGQQVTLSCSPISGHRSVSWYQQTPGQGLQFLFEYFSETQRNKGNFPGRFSGRQFSNSRSEMNVSTLELGDSALYLCASSADQGNYGYTFGSGTRLTVV.

Written as DNA, the CDR3 is TGCGCCAGCAGCTTTGCGGGGGCCGCTGGGTACAATGAGCAGTTCTTC. Protein product: CASSFAGAAGYNEQFF. The chain employs TRBV5-1 and TRBJ2-1; a possible D gene is TRBD2 (7 bases). The CDR3 is 16 residues long. Trimming removed 2 bases from V and 4 bases from J, with 16 bases in between. Germline V gives CDR1 SGHRS, CDR2 YFSETQ.

The genes are TRBV27 and TRBJ2-7, with D maybe TRBD2 (5 bases). The CDR3 consists of 15 residues. V lost 6 bases to trimming and J lost 0 bases, with 15 bases between them. The germline V gene encodes CDR1 MNHEY and CDR2 SMNVEV (reference sequence). CDR3 region: CASRGLFRSSYEQYF. CDR3 nucleotides: TGTGCCAGCAGAGGACTGTTTAGGAGCTCCTACGAGCAGTACTTC.

This chain connects TRBV28 to TRBJ2-1; D is perhaps TRBD1 (5 bases). The CDR3 is 16 residues long. V was pared by 2 bases and J by 8 bases, with 19 bases between. Germline V gene lookup returns CDR1 MDHEN and CDR2 SYDVKM. This CDR3 reads CASSLLFFQGGDEQFF. DNA of the CDR3: TGTGCCAGCAGTTTACTATTTTTCCAGGGTGGCGATGAGCAGTTCTTC. The full variable domain, rest sourced from reference TRBV28 and TRBJ2-1, is DVKVTQSSRYLVKRTGEKVFLECVQDMDHENMFWYRQDPGLGLRLIYFSYDVKMKEKGDIPEGYSVSREKKERFSLILESASTNQTSMYLCASSLLFFQGGDEQFFGPGTRLTVL.

There are a few counts of this clone. The rearrangement uses TRBV6-1 and TRBJ1-1, with D possibly TRBD1 on 5 matching bases. Germline V gene data show CDR1 as MNHNS and CDR2 as SASEGT. This CDR3 spans 14 amino acids. Trimming removed 10 bases from V and 0 bases from J, with 15 bases in between. The chain's CDR3 is CATLKQGMNTEAFF. CDR3 nucleotide sequence: TGTGCCACCCTCAAGCAGGGCATGAACACTGAAGCTTTCTTT.

The rearrangement uses TRBV7-2 and TRBJ2-3, with a tentative D call TRBD1 (6 bases). The CDR3 runs 15 residues. The V gene lost 2 bases and the J gene lost 1 base, with 10 bases spanning the gap. The germline V gene encodes CDR1 SGHTA and CDR2 FQGNSA. This CDR3 is CASSLLGAGTDTQYF. The CDR3 region has the DNA TGTGCCAGCAGCTTATTGGGGGCTGGCACAGATACGCAGTATTTT.

This clone was seen a handful of times. The J gene is TRBJ1-4, the V gene TRBV7-9; D may be TRBD1 (5 bases). Germline V lookup: CDR1 SEHNR, CDR2 FQNEAQ (reference sequence). V was pared by 4 bases and J by 5 bases, with 11 bases between. This CDR3 is 14 amino acids long. The CDR3 nucleotides are TGTGCCAGCAGCTCGACAGAAAGAAATGAAAAACTGTTTTTT. It is translated as CASSSTERNEKLFF.

The chain combines TRBV9 with TRBJ2-2, with 7 bases matching TRBD2. The germline V gene has CDR1 SGDLS and CDR2 YYNGEE. V gave up 4 bases and J gave up 8 bases; unmatched junction bases: 11. The CDR3 is 15 amino acids. In nucleotides, the CDR3 is TGTGCCAGCAGCTCGACGGGAGGTCGTGAGGGGGAGCTGTTTTTT. Its protein product is CASSSTGGREGELFF.

This chain joins TRBV6-6 and TRBJ2-5; 8 bases fit TRBD1. This CDR3 has 12 amino acids. Trimming took 7 bases from V and 6 from J; bases not matched to a gene: 4. CDR1 is MNHNY, CDR2 SVGAGI, per germline (reference sequence). CDR3 nucleotides: TGTGCCAGCACCGACAGGGGAAAGACCCAGTACTTC. This encodes CASTDRGKTQYF.

The CDR3 region is CASSPRGVSYNEQFF. The CDR3, as DNA: TGTGCCAGCAGCCCCCGGGGGGTCTCCTACAATGAGCAGTTCTTC. The gene calls are TRBV7-9 and TRBJ2-1; 7 bases map to TRBD2. CDR1 is SEHNR and CDR2 is FQNEAQ in the germline V gene (reference sequence). The CDR3 has 15 residues. The V and J ends lost 5 bases and 0 bases, in that order; junction bases with no gene match: 4.

The rearrangement uses TRBV9 and TRBJ2-2; the D is unclear. Germline V gene sequence: CDR1 SGDLS, CDR2 YYNGEE. The CDR3 runs 13 residues. V lost 4 bases and J 5 bases, leaving 9 bases between the germline ends. Here the CDR3 reads CASSPARTGELFF. The CDR3 region has the DNA TGTGCCAGCAGCCCCGCGAGGACCGGGGAGCTGTTTTTT.

This clone was picked up one time. This chain uses TRBV7-6 with TRBJ2-3, with TRBD1 identical over 9 bases. The J segment lost 4 bases and the V segment lost 5 bases, leaving 10 bases of the junction unmatched. CDR1 SGHVS and CDR2 FNYEAQ come from the germline V gene. This CDR3 has 16 residues. The CDR3 loop reads CASSQGQGGVADTQYF. The DNA for the CDR3 is TGTGCCAGCAGCCAGGGACAGGGCGGTGTGGCAGATACGCAGTATTTT. The full variable domain, rest sourced from reference TRBV7-6 and TRBJ2-3, is GAGVSQSPRYKVTKRGQDVALRCDPISGHVSLYWYRQALGQGPEFLTYFNYEAQQDKSGLPNDRFSAERPEGSISTLTIQRTEQRDSAMYRCASSQGQGGVADTQYFGPGTRLTVL.

This clone showed up just once. The chain employs TRBV18 and TRBJ1-3; 7 bases align to TRBD1. Germline CDR1 reads KGHSH; CDR2 reads LQKENI. CDR3 length equals 15 residues. The trim removed 4 bases at V and 2 bases at J, leaving 5 bases unmatched. DNA for the CDR3: TGTGCCAGCTCACTCAGAGGGGGCACTGGAAACACCATATATTTT. Protein: CASSLRGGTGNTIYF.

The V gene is TRBV5-1, the J gene TRBJ2-3, with D uncertain. The germline CDR1 and CDR2 sequences are SGHRS and YFSETQ. The CDR3 sequence is 13 residues long. Between the trimmed V and J ends, which lost 2 bases and 1 base, there was a span of 5 bases. The DNA of the CDR3 is TGCGCCAGCAGCTTCAGCGGCACAGATACGCAGTATTTT. Its protein is CASSFSGTDTQYF.

This clone occurred once. The CDR3 DNA follows: TGTGCCAGCATAGGACAGGGTTATTACGAGCAGTACTTC. Its translation: CASIGQGYYEQYF. This sequence joins TRBV6-6 and TRBJ2-7; 8 bases line up with TRBD1. Germline V gene sequence: CDR1 MNHNY, CDR2 SVGAGI (reference sequence). The CDR3 sequence is 13 residues long. Unmatched junction bases numbered 6, after V lost 7 bases and J lost 4 bases.

The chain carries TRBV5-5 and TRBJ1-5; 7 nucleotides line up with TRBD1. Trimming at V came to 0 bases and at J to 4 bases, leaving 7 bases not matched to a gene. This CDR3 comprises 16 residues. Per germline, CDR1 SGHKS and CDR2 YYEKEE (reference sequence). The CDR3 DNA reads TGTGCCAGCAGCTTGGGTGCGACAGGGTTTAATCAGCCCCAGCATTTT. This translates into CASSLGATGFNQPQHF.